This is a list of T cell receptor beta chains from one sample in a study of blood T cell repertoires in COVID-19. Repertoires were generated with immunoSEQ multiplex PCR, while TCRdb's copy carries only in-frame clones and drops some. Among 130,000 to 150,000 clones listed, around 90% were seen once. Material: PBMCs or T cells enriched from blood (not recorded which). Every receptor here comes from a woman between 40 and 55 years old who had been exposed to COVID-19. The CDR3 runs from the conserved cysteine through the conserved F or W. The order of the fields is V gene, CDR3 length, J gene, CDR3 protein.

V gene: TRBV28; CDR3 length: 17; J gene: TRBJ1-6; CDR3 protein: CASTKTPRVSYNSPLHF
V gene: TRBV5-4; CDR3 length: 15; J gene: TRBJ2-7; CDR3 protein: CASSLGLAGGREQYF
V gene: TRBV23-1; CDR3 length: 15; J gene: TRBJ1-5; CDR3 protein: CASSRKQGFFQPQHF
V gene: TRBV2; CDR3 length: 18; J gene: TRBJ2-7; CDR3 protein: CASSAGSLAGGLPYEQYF
V gene: TRBV9; CDR3 length: 15; J gene: TRBJ2-7; CDR3 protein: CASSGGDSHLLEQYF
V gene: TRBV19; CDR3 length: 16; J gene: TRBJ1-2; CDR3 protein: CASSMRAGREAYGYTF
V gene: TRBV6-2/TRBV6-3; CDR3 length: 17; J gene: TRBJ1-5; CDR3 protein: CASSYSLGLRVHQPQHF
V gene: TRBV29-1; CDR3 length: 15; J gene: TRBJ2-2; CDR3 protein: CSVGAGDANTGELFF
V gene: TRBV10-2; CDR3 length: 13; J gene: TRBJ1-1; CDR3 protein: CASSGQKNTEAFF
V gene: TRBV19; CDR3 length: 14; J gene: TRBJ1-1; CDR3 protein: CASRVQGLVTEAFF